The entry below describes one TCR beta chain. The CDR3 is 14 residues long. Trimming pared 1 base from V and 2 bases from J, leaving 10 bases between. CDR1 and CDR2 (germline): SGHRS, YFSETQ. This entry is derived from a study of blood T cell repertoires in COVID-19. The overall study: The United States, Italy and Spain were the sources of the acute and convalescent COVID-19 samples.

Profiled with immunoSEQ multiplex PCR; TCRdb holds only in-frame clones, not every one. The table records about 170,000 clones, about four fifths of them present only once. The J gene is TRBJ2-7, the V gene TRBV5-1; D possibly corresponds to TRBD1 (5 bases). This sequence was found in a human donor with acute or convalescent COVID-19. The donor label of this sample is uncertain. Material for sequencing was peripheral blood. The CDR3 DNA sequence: TGCGCCAGCAGCTTGACAGGAAATCCCTACGAGCAGTACTTC. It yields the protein CASSLTGNPYEQYF.